Included here is one T cell receptor beta chain sequence, with context. Its antigen is currently unknown. This CDR3 is 15 amino acids long. Germline values: CDR1 SGHRS, CDR2 YFSETQ. V lost 0 bases and J 0 bases, leaving 9 bases between the germline ends. Repertoires were generated with immunoSEQ multiplex PCR, while TCRdb's copy carries only in-frame clones and drops some. The listing records 150,000 or so clones. This sample is drawn from a study of T cell responses to AZD1222 COVID-19 vaccine. General observations from the study: At study baseline, merely over 5 AZD1222 recipients were seropositive. Spike-specific TCR breadth and depth both grew after two AZD1222 doses. All repertoire sampling was performed exclusively after the peak T cell response. The study found vaccine-associated CD4 TCRs spanning spike, dominant at 160-218 and 743-854.

The V and J genes are TRBV5-1 and TRBJ1-1; no clear D gene. The TCR sequence derives from an adult in good health. Specimen: peripheral blood. The CDR3 loop is CASSLGTLLNTEAFF. As DNA, the CDR3 is TGCGCCAGCAGCTTGGGGACCCTTTTGAACACTGAAGCTTTCTTT.